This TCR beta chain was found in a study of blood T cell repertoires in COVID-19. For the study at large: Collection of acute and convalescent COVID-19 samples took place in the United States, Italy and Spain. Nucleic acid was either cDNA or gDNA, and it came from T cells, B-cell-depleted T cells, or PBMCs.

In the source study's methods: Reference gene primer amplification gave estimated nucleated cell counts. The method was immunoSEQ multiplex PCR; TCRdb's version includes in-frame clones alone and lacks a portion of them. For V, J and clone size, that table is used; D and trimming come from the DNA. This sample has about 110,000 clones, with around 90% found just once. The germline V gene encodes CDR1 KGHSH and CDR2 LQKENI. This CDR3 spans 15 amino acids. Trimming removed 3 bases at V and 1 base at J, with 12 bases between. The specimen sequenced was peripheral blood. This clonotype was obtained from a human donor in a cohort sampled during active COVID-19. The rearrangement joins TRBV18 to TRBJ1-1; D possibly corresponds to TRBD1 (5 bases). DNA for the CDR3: TGTGCCAGCTCACCGCTGACAGCAGAGAACACTGAAGCTTTCTTT. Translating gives CASSPLTAENTEAFF.